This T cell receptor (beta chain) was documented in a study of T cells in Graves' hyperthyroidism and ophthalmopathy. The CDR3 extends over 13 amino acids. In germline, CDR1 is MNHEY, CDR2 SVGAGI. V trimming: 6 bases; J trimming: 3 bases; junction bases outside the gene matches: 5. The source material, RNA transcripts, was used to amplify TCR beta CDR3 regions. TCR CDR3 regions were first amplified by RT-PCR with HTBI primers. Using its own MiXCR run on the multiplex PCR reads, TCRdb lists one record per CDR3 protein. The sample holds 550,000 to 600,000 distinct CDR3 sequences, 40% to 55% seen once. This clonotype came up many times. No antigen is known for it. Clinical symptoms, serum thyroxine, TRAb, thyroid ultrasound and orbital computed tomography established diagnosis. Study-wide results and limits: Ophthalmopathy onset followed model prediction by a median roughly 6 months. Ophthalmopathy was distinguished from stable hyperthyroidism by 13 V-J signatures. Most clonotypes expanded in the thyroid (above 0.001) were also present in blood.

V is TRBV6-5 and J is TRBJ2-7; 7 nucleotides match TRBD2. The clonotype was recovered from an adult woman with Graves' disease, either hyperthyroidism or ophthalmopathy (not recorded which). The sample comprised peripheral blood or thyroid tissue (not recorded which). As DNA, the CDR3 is TGTGCCAGCAGACCGGGGAGGGGCTACGAGCAGTACTTC. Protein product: CASRPGRGYEQYF.